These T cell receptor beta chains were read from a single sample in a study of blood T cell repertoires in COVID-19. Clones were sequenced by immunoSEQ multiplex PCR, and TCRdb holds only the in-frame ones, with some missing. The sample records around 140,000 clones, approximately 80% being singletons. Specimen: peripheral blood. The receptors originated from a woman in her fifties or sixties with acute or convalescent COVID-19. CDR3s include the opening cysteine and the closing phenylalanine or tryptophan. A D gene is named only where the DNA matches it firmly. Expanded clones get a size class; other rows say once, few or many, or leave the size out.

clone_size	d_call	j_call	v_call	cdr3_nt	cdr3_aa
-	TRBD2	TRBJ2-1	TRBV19	TGTGCCAGTAGTTTCACCGCGGGAGGGATCGATGAGCAGTTCTTC	CASSFTAGGIDEQFF
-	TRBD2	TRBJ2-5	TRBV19	TGTGCCAGTAGTCCCCAAGGGACTAGCATTGCGACCCAGTACTTC	CASSPQGTSIATQYF
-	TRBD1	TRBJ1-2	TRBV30	TGTGCCTGGAGGGAGGGACAGGGGAGAGACACCTTC	CAWREGQGRDTF
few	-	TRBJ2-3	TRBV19	TGTGCCAGTAGTACCTATGGTGCGGGATCCACGCAGTATTTT	CASSTYGAGSTQYF
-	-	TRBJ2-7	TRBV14	TGTGCCAGCAGCCAGGTCAGCCCCCGGGACGAGCAGTACTTC	CASSQVSPRDEQYF
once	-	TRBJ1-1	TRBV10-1	TGCGCCAGCAGTACCCGGGGGAACACTGAAGCTTTCTTT	CASSTRGNTEAFF
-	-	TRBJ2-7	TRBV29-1	TGCAGCGCCGCCATGGGCCGAAAGGGGCTCGAGCAGTACTTC	CSAAMGRKGLEQYF
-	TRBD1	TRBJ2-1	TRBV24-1	TGTGCCACCGGGACAGGGGGATCGGGGAAATACAATGAGCAGTTCTTC	CATGTGGSGKYNEQFF
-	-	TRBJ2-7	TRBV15	TGTGCCACCAGCAGAGGCACGGGTCTGGCCTACCACGAGCAGTACTTC	CATSRGTGLAYHEQYF
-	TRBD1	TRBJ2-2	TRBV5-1	TGCGCCAGCAGCTTGTATGGGACAGGGGTCGGGGAGCTGTTTTTT	CASSLYGTGVGELFF
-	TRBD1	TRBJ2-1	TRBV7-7	TGTGCTAGCAGCTTGGGACAGCCCTACAATGAGCAGTTCTTC	CASSLGQPYNEQFF
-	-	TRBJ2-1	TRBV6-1	TGTGCCAGCAGTGCAACTACCGGGGGAAGCTCCTACAATGAGCAGTTCTTC	CASSATTGGSSYNEQFF
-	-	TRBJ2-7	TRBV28	TGTGCCAGCAGTTTCAACCCCCGGGACTCCTCCTACGAGCAGTACTTC	CASSFNPRDSSYEQYF